This paragraph reports one T cell receptor (beta chain). Its specificity is not known. Each TRB cDNA library was prepared by 5' RACE (with UMI labels). TCRdb re-analyzed the 5' RACE reads; it lists each CDR3 protein once, without DNA. The clone table shows 69,000 or so distinct CDR3 sequences, with the ten largest holding over 1.3%. These data originate in a study of CXCR3-negative and CXCR3-positive naive CD8 T cells. Study-level information: The study obtained roughly 140 million TRB reads, about 1.5 +/- 0.3 million per library.

Overall study results and limits: The study found comparably high diversity in both naive subsets and much lower diversity in memory CD8+ cells. Greater hydrophobicity was found in TRB CDR3s of CXCR3-positive naive cells than of CXCR3-negative naive cells. Similar TRBV-TRBJ gene usage was seen in naive CXCR3-negative and CXCR3-positive cells, but not in memory cells.

This CDR3 has 14 amino acids. The germline gives CDR1 MDHEN, CDR2 SYDVKM. Material for sequencing was naive CXCR3- CD8+ T cells from blood. Noted subset: CD45RO-CCR7+CD27+CD95- naive CD8+ T cells lacking CXCR3 (TNR3-). The source of this sequence is a human donor in good health. Some clones in this sample may be carry-over from other donors' samples. The genes are TRBV28 and TRBJ1-1; TCRdb's D gene call, TRBD1, goes unchecked for lack of DNA. The CDR3: CASGYRGPYTEAFF.